The 7 T cell receptor beta chains below come from one sample, sequenced in a study of blood T cells in healthy people across ages. It was with a sample-barcoded 5' primer and a J-beta primer mix that a second PCR of roughly 7 to 12 cycles was run. One entry per CDR3 protein results from TCRdb running MiXCR on the 5' RACE reads. The sample carries under 750,000 distinct CDR3 sequences, around 50% recorded once. Specimen: blood. These receptors all stem from a man older than 75 in good health.

The chain carries TRBV20-1 and TRBJ1-1; D is possibly TRBD1 (5 bases). Germline V gene data show CDR1 as DFQATT and CDR2 as SNEGSKA (reference sequence). The CDR3 contains 14 residues. The germline V and J ends were trimmed by 4 bases and 3 bases, with 15 bases remaining between them. Written as DNA, the CDR3 is TGCAGTGCTACCCGTCCCGGAGGGGACACTGAAGCTTTCTTT. It yields the protein CSATRPGGDTEAFF.

This clonotype was observed a few times. A read error may explain this, as a much larger clone is one base away. The chain links TRBV7-9 to TRBJ2-7, with TRBD1 matching over 10 bases. CDR1 and CDR2 from the germline V gene are SEHNR and FQNEAQ (reference sequence). The J segment lost 5 bases and the V segment lost 5 bases, leaving 3 bases of the junction unmatched. This CDR3 has 13 amino acids. DNA for the CDR3: TGTGCCAGCAGCGTGACAGGGGGCAACGAGCAGTACTTC. Residues: CASSVTGGNEQYF.

A few counts support this clonotype. V usage is TRBV27 and J usage is TRBJ2-4; TRBD2 agrees at 9 bases. From germline, CDR1 is MNHEY and CDR2 SMNVEV (reference sequence). V was clipped by 2 bases and J by 13 bases; unmatched bases: 12. The CDR3 is 15 amino acids. CDR3 region: CASSLRWAGGLEQYF. CDR3 in DNA: TGTGCCAGCAGTTTACGTTGGGCGGGAGGGCTTGAGCAGTACTTC.

This clonotype was seen ten or more times. V and J are TRBV6-6 and TRBJ1-6, with D uncertain. V was trimmed by 7 bases and J by 5 bases, leaving 15 bases between them. Germline CDR1 MNHNY, CDR2 SVGAGI (reference sequence). The CDR3 totals 15 residues. The CDR3 here is CASKRTRNHNSPLHF. CDR3 DNA sequence: TGTGCCAGCAAACGGACCAGAAATCATAATTCACCCCTCCACTTT.

This rearrangement joins TRBV2 to TRBJ1-4; no reliable D call. The CDR3 covers 14 residues. V lost 1 base, J lost 12 bases, and 15 bases lay in between. Germline V gene lookup returns CDR1 SNHLY and CDR2 FYNNEI. Here the CDR3 DNA reads TGTGCCAGCAGTGAAGAGCAGCGGGATAGCGAACTGTTTTTT. It encodes CASSEEQRDSELFF. The full variable domain, rest sourced from reference TRBV2 and TRBJ1-4, is EPEVTQTPSHQVTQMGQEVILRCVPISNHLYFYWYRQILGQKVEFLVSFYNNEISEKSEIFDDQFSVERPDGSNFTLKIRSTKLEDSAMYFCASSEEQRDSELFFGSGTQLSVL.

This chain links TRBV9 with TRBJ1-6, with D maybe TRBD1 (6 bases). Germline CDR1 is SGDLS and CDR2 is YYNGEE. Trimming removed 4 bases from V and 10 bases from J, with 12 bases in between. The CDR3 sequence is 13 residues long. The CDR3 DNA follows: TGTGCCAGCAGCCCCCGGGGGGGCTCACCCCTCCACTTT. It yields the protein CASSPRGGSPLHF.

The J gene is TRBJ1-2, the V gene TRBV10-3, with 7 bases that match TRBD1. Trimming removed 6 bases from V and 2 bases from J; junction bases left unmatched: 6. The CDR3 spans 14 residues. Germline CDR1 is ENHRY and CDR2 is SYGVKD. As DNA, the CDR3 is TGTGCCATCAGCCCGACAGGGCAGAACTATGGCTACACCTTC. This translates into CAISPTGQNYGYTF.